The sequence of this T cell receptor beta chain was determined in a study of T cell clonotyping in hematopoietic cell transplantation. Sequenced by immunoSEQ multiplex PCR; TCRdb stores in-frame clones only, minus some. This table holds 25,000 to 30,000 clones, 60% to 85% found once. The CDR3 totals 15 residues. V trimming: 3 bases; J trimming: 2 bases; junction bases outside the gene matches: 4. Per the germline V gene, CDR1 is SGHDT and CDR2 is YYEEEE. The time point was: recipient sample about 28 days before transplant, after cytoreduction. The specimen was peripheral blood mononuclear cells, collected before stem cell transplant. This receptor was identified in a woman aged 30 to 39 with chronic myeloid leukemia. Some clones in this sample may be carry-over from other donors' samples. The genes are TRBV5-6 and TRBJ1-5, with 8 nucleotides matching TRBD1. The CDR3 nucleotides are TGTGCCAGCAGCTCCCGACAGGGGCGCAATCAGCCCCAGCATTTT. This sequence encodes CASSSRQGRNQPQHF.